In its sample, the clone carrying this T cell receptor (beta chain) was seen once. Its matching antigen is unknown. These data are taken from a study of T cell repertoires in ileal Crohn's disease. About the study: Median disease duration was approximately eight years; 35% smoked at surgery. Surgery for a complication: stricturing in approximately 60%, penetrating in about 39%. The study, taken as a whole, reports: Sorted CD8 T cells held more high-frequency clones than CD4. Active smokers at surgery had more clonal expansions than non-smokers.

The germline gives CDR1 MDHEN, CDR2 SYDVKM. Trimming removed 7 bases from V and 5 bases from J; junction bases left unmatched: 6. The CDR3 has 13 amino acids. Method: immunoSEQ multiplex PCR; TCRdb's copy keeps in-frame clones and lacks some. The data contain about 5,000 clones, roughly four fifths of them singletons. V gene TRBV28 combines with J gene TRBJ2-7, with TRBD2 identical over 9 bases. The TCR originated in an adult with Crohn's disease. Sequenced input: ileal tissue. CDR3 sequence (DNA): TGTGCCAGCACAGGCGGGGGGGCAGACGAGCAGTACTTC. Protein sequence: CASTGGGADEQYF.